The source of this T cell receptor beta chain is a study of blood T cell repertoires in COVID-19. Study details: The United States, Italy and Spain supplied acute and convalescent COVID-19 samples. T cells, B-cell-depleted T cells, or PBMCs provided the cDNA or gDNA that served as material.

The CDR3 has 13 amino acids. Trimming left V 6 bases short and J 5 bases short, with 13 bases between. Looked up from germline, CDR1 is WNHNN and CDR2 is SYGVQD (reference sequence). As handled by the study authors: From reference gene primer amplification, estimates of nucleated cell counts were derived. The method was immunoSEQ multiplex PCR; TCRdb's version includes in-frame clones alone and lacks a portion of them. V, J and clone size reflect that table, while D and trimming were determined from the DNA. The sample consists of approximately 46,000 clones, roughly 88% of them appearing once. This clone was counted a few times.

Specimen: peripheral blood. The chain combines TRBV10-1 with TRBJ1-2; perhaps TRBD1 as D (6 bases). This receptor was obtained from a human donor in a cohort sampled during active COVID-19. The CDR3 DNA is TGCGCCAGCAGGGACAGAAAACCGTATGGCTACACCTTC. Its translation: CASRDRKPYGYTF.